The 23 T cell receptor beta chains reported below all come from one sample, sequenced in a study of blood T cells in healthy people across ages. A second about 7 to 11 cycle PCR used barcoded and J-beta primers. TCRdb reprocessed the 5' RACE reads via MiXCR and lists one record per CDR3 protein. The table has roughly 1,500,000 distinct CDR3 sequences, 34% seen once; the top ten hold roughly 12%. The sequencing input was blood. The receptors derive from a woman in her thirties in good health.

The chain carries TRBV30 and TRBJ1-1, with D unclear. CDR1 and CDR2 from the germline V gene are GTSNPN and SVGIG (reference sequence). CDR3 size: 11 residues. With 0 bases removed from V and 7 bases from J, the gap between germline ends came to 6 bases. In nucleotides, the CDR3 is TGTGCCTGGAGTGTAGTAATTGAAGCTTTCTTT. It encodes CAWSVVIEAFF.

This chain connects TRBV2 to TRBJ2-7; 10 nucleotides line up with TRBD2. CDR3 size: 15 residues. Looked up from germline, CDR1 is SNHLY and CDR2 is FYNNEI. Trimming at V came to 6 bases and at J to 0 bases, leaving 5 bases not matched to a gene. CDR3 protein: CASSGTSGVSYEQYF. CDR3 nucleotide sequence: TGTGCCAGCAGCGGAACTAGCGGGGTCTCCTACGAGCAGTACTTC. The variable domain in full, with the rest retrieved from reference TRBV2 and TRBJ2-7, is EPEVTQTPSHQVTQMGQEVILRCVPISNHLYFYWYRQILGQKVEFLVSFYNNEISEKSEIFDDQFSVERPDGSNFTLKIRSTKLEDSAMYFCASSGTSGVSYEQYFGPGTRLTVT.

This clonotype turned up a few times. This rearrangement joins TRBV6-5 to TRBJ2-3, with D possibly called TRBD1 or TRBD2 (5 bases each). Trimming took off 2 bases at V and 2 bases at J, with 8 bases between the two ends. The germline CDR1 and CDR2 sequences are MNHEY and SVGAGI. There are 14 residues in the CDR3. The CDR3 sequence: CASSYGGNTDTQYF. In nucleotides, the CDR3 is TGTGCCAGCAGTTACGGGGGAAACACAGATACGCAGTATTTT.

CDR3: CASSSSMEGDHHYGYTF. The CDR3 DNA is TGTGCCAGCAGCTCCTCAATGGAAGGGGACCACCACTATGGCTACACCTTC. The chain has TRBV7-9 and TRBJ1-2; tentatively, D is TRBD1 (5 bases). CDR3 size: 17 residues. The ends were cut back, 4 bases at V and 3 bases at J, with 21 bases in the middle. CDR1 SEHNR and CDR2 FQNEAQ come from the germline V gene (reference sequence).

V is TRBV6-1 and J is TRBJ1-4, with a weak D call TRBD1 (5 bases). The CDR3 is made up of 13 amino acids. Trimming left V 6 bases short and J 15 bases short, with 20 bases between. Germline values: CDR1 MNHNS, CDR2 SASEGT. CDR3 sequence reads: CASRESQGAGMFF. The CDR3 bases are TGTGCCAGCAGAGAATCCCAGGGTGCGGGGATGTTTTTT.

This chain uses TRBV6-1 with TRBJ2-7, with 9 bases aligning to TRBD1. The CDR3 is made up of 16 amino acids. The V and J ends lost 7 bases and 2 bases, in that order; junction bases with no gene match: 12. Germline V lookup: CDR1 MNHNS, CDR2 SASEGT. This chain's CDR3 is CASTEMGRDRAYEQYF. The CDR3 coding sequence is TGTGCCAGCACCGAAATGGGCAGGGACAGGGCCTACGAGCAGTACTTC.

This clonotype has just a few counts. This chain connects TRBV12-3 or TRBV12-4 to TRBJ1-1, with D hard to call. The CDR3 contains 14 residues. V was clipped by 2 bases and J by 2 bases, with 9 bases between them. CDR3 nucleotide sequence: TGTGCCAGCAGTTTACCCCCGGCTAACACTGAAGCTTTCTTT. Its protein product is CASSLPPANTEAFF.

The rearrangement uses TRBV27 and TRBJ1-5; D gene uncertain. V dropped 6 bases and J dropped 3 bases, with 12 bases sitting between them. Per the germline V gene, CDR1 is MNHEY and CDR2 is SMNVEV (reference sequence). This CDR3 has 14 residues. CDR3 DNA sequence: TGTGCCAGCAGCGCCAGTGGTTACAATCAGCCCCAGCATTTT. Protein: CASSASGYNQPQHF.

This clonotype was detected ten times or more. This chain links TRBV4-1 with TRBJ2-7; D not resolved. Germline V CDR1 and CDR2: MGHRA, YSYEKL. Trimming pared 4 bases from V and 5 bases from J, leaving 15 bases between. The CDR3 is 14 residues long. DNA for the CDR3: TGCGCCAGCAGCCTGACTCCTTGGTCGAACGAGCAGTACTTC. This gives the protein CASSLTPWSNEQYF.

This clonotype was detected only a few times. The rearrangement uses TRBV14 and TRBJ2-1; TRBD2 agrees at 9 bases. Germline lookup yields CDR1 SGHDN and CDR2 FVKESK. V dropped 4 bases and J dropped 5; count of bases not matched to a gene: 9. This CDR3 comprises 16 residues. CDR3 residues: CASSPGTSRADNEQFF. CDR3 in DNA: TGTGCCAGCAGCCCCGGGACTAGCCGGGCCGACAATGAGCAGTTCTTC.

This clonotype was detected once. The chain combines TRBV6-1 with TRBJ2-1; a possible D gene is TRBD2 (5 bases). V dropped 8 bases and J dropped 0 bases, with 14 bases sitting between them. The V gene's germline CDR1 is MNHNS and CDR2 SASEGT. The CDR3 is made up of 15 amino acids. The CDR3: CASANGLASYNEQFF. CDR3 sequence (DNA): TGTGCCAGCGCAAACGGACTGGCCTCCTACAATGAGCAGTTCTTC.

In DNA form, the CDR3 reads TGTGCCAGCAGCTTAAGGCCAAGCGGACTACGACTCTACAATGAGCAGTTCTTC. It translates to CASSLRPSGLRLYNEQFF. The chain links TRBV7-2 to TRBJ2-1; the D gene is possibly TRBD2 (6 bases). This CDR3 is 18 amino acids long. V lost 2 bases, J lost 3 bases, and 20 bases lay in between. From germline, CDR1 is SGHTA and CDR2 FQGNSA.

The genes are TRBV6-1 and TRBJ2-7, with D possibly being TRBD2 (5 bases). V gave up 6 bases and J gave up 2 bases, with 17 bases separating them. CDR3 length equals 15 residues. Germline loops: CDR1 MNHNS, CDR2 SASEGT. CDR3 amino acids: CASRPGSGRAYEQYF. The CDR3 nucleotides are TGTGCCAGCAGACCTGGGAGTGGGCGCGCCTACGAGCAGTACTTC.

The chain employs TRBV6-5 and TRBJ2-3; the D gene could be TRBD1 or TRBD2 (5 bases each). This CDR3 comprises 15 residues. Germline CDR1 MNHEY, CDR2 SVGAGI. V gave up 2 bases and J gave up 1 base, with 10 bases separating them. As DNA, the CDR3 is TGTGCCAGCAGTTACGGGTCGGGACGCACAGATACGCAGTATTTT. It yields the protein CASSYGSGRTDTQYF.

A note on this clonotype: The junction does not match germline at one end; this may be a read error. J is TRBJ2-1 and V is TRBV4-1; D uncertain. The CDR3 runs 17 residues. The germline V gene has CDR1 MGHRA and CDR2 YSYEKL. This chain's CDR3 is CTSSQEPPPSSYNEQFF. Written as DNA, the CDR3 is TGCACCAGCAGCCAAGAGCCTCCTCCGAGCTCCTACAATGAGCAGTTCTTC.

V usage is TRBV20-1 and J usage is TRBJ1-5; unclear D gene. The CDR3 is 14 residues long. Between the trimmed V and J ends, which lost 3 bases and 0 bases, there was a span of 9 bases. CDR1 is DFQATT, CDR2 SNEGSKA, per germline (reference sequence). Here the CDR3 DNA reads TGCAGTGCTAGCGGCAGCTATAGCAATCAGCCCCAGCATTTT. Translated: CSASGSYSNQPQHF.

This chain links TRBV20-1 with TRBJ2-1, with TRBD1 identical over 7 bases. V gave up 2 bases and J gave up 7 bases; unmatched junction bases: 2. Germline-derived CDR1 and CDR2 are DFQATT and SNEGSKA (reference sequence). There are 12 residues in the CDR3. CDR3 protein: CSARQGENEQFF. Written as DNA, the CDR3 is TGCAGTGCTAGACAGGGGGAAAATGAGCAGTTCTTC.

The chain combines TRBV12-3 or TRBV12-4 with TRBJ2-1, with 9 bases identical to TRBD2. Trimming removed 4 bases from V and 4 bases from J; junction bases left unmatched: 11. The CDR3 totals 17 residues. This CDR3 is CASSSPLTSGLYNEQFF. CDR3 sequence (DNA): TGTGCCAGCAGTTCCCCCTTGACTAGCGGTCTATACAATGAGCAGTTCTTC.

This clonotype showed up just once. This chain connects TRBV5-1 to TRBJ2-1; D may correspond to TRBD1 or TRBD2 (5 bases each). The germline V gene encodes CDR1 SGHRS and CDR2 YFSETQ. The CDR3 contains 14 residues. V gave up 5 bases and J gave up 7 bases, with 16 bases separating them. The CDR3 DNA reads TGCGCCAGCAGTGGGGGTAAGGCCATAAATGAGCAGTTCTTC. Translated, it gives CASSGGKAINEQFF.

This clonotype was seen just once. The gene calls are TRBV29-1 and TRBJ2-1; D is unclear. CDR1 SQVTM and CDR2 ANQGSEA come from the germline V gene. The CDR3 has 12 amino acids. The V gene lost 7 bases and the J gene lost 6 bases, with 13 bases spanning the gap. The CDR3 loop reads CSGAGGSNEQFF. The CDR3 nucleotides are TGCAGCGGTGCTGGTGGAAGCAATGAGCAGTTCTTC.

V and J are TRBV28 and TRBJ2-4; 7 nucleotides match TRBD2. The closer fit of TRBJ2-5 to the DNA end suggests the J call may be wrong. Germline V gene data show CDR1 as MDHEN and CDR2 as SYDVKM. The CDR3 runs to 15 residues. In nucleotides, the CDR3 is TGTGCCAGCAGTTTACCCTCCAGCGGGGTGGAGACCCAGTACTTC. Encoded protein: CASSLPSSGVETQYF.

The chain employs TRBV12-3 or TRBV12-4 and TRBJ2-1, with D possibly TRBD2 on 7 matching bases. Trimming cost V 5 bases and J 9 bases, with 20 bases left between them. This CDR3 comprises 15 residues. DNA for the CDR3: TGTGCCAGCAGTATCTGGGCGGGGGCCAGAGGTGAGCAGTTCTTC. Translated, it gives CASSIWAGARGEQFF.

This chain connects TRBV20-1 to TRBJ1-2; no definite D call. The V end lost 3 bases, the J end lost 7 bases, and 21 bases lay between the germline ends. CDR1 DFQATT and CDR2 SNEGSKA come from the germline V gene (reference sequence). This CDR3 spans 15 amino acids. The CDR3 is CSARSRGGSNSGYTF. For the CDR3, the DNA is TGCAGTGCTAGGAGCCGGGGAGGCAGTAATTCTGGCTACACCTTC.